These 5 T cell receptor beta chains originate from one sample sequenced in a study of CD8 T cells in ankylosing spondylitis. The study's findings and limits: It appeared that ankylosing spondylitis blood was characterized by a TCR beta motif of roughly 8 highly homologous variants.

Antigens for these TCRs are unknown. In TCRdb, the 5' RACE reads were re-called with MiXCR into one record per CDR3 protein. The table lists fewer than 550,000 distinct CDR3 sequences, approximately 5% of them singletons. Input material: blood, either unsorted or a sorted T cell fraction (not recorded which). These receptors were collected from a male donor with ankylosing spondylitis.

There are many counts of this clonotype. The chain carries TRBV11-2 and TRBJ1-5; D ambiguous. The CDR3 length is 15 residues. CDR1 SGHAT and CDR2 FQNNGV come from the germline V gene. With 0 bases removed from V and 0 bases from J, the gap between germline ends came to 6 bases. CDR3 DNA sequence: TGTGCCAGCAGCTTAGAATATCATAGCAATCAGCCCCAGCATTTT. Protein: CASSLEYHSNQPQHF.

Comments on this clonotype: Given a much more abundant clone one base away, this may be a read error. This chain connects TRBV5-8 to TRBJ2-2, with D tentatively TRBD2 (6 bases). The germline CDR1 and CDR2 sequences are SGHTS and YDEGEE. The CDR3 is 15 amino acids. For the CDR3, the DNA is TGTGCCGGCAGCCGCGGCGGGGTGCAGGGCGGGGAGCTGTTTTTT. It is translated as CAGSRGGVQGGELFF. Looking up the rest from reference TRBV5-8 and TRBJ2-2 gives the full variable domain: EAGVTQSPTHLIKTRGQQATLRCSPISGHTSVYWYQQALGLGLQFLLWYDEGEERNRGNFPPRFSGRQFPNYSSELNVNALELEDSALYLCAGSRGGVQGGELFFGEGSRLTVL.

The table lists this clonotype with many counts. The gene calls are TRBV6-1 and TRBJ2-7; D possibly corresponds to TRBD1 (6 bases). This CDR3 is 13 amino acids long. Trimming took off 6 bases at V and 2 bases at J, with 11 bases between the two ends. The germline V gene has CDR1 MNHNS and CDR2 SASEGT. CDR3 sequence (DNA): TGTGCCAGCAGATCGACAGGCACCTACGAGCAGTACTTC. Its translation is CASRSTGTYEQYF.

This clonotype was seen ten or more times. J is TRBJ2-7 and V is TRBV7-9, with D unclear. The CDR3 extends over 14 amino acids. Between the trimmed V and J ends, which lost 1 base and 0 bases, there was a span of 7 bases. Per the germline V gene, CDR1 is SEHNR and CDR2 is FQNEAQ (reference sequence). The CDR3 spells CASSLVTVSYEQYF. For the CDR3, the DNA is TGTGCCAGCAGCTTAGTAACAGTCTCCTACGAGCAGTACTTC.

Ten or more counts support this clonotype. The chain has TRBV6-2 or TRBV6-3 and TRBJ2-2; no clear D gene. This CDR3 is 13 amino acids long. Trimming pared 5 bases from V and 3 bases from J, leaving 7 bases between. Germline CDR1 is MNHEY and CDR2 is SVGEGT. CDR3 bases: TGTGCCAGCAGTCCCTCCTACACCGGGGAGCTGTTTTTT. Translating it yields CASSPSYTGELFF.